Listed here are 15 T cell receptor beta chains from one sample, sequenced in a study of T-cell reconstitution after alpha-beta-depleted transplantation in children. TCRbeta library construction was performed incorporating unique molecular identifiers. TCRdb re-derived calls from the PCR reads in MiXCR, one entry per CDR3 protein. The sample has about 230,000 distinct CDR3 sequences, around 9.7% seen once. The sequenced sample was PBMCs from the stem cell graft donor, obtained from the stem cell graft. The source is a human donor who donated a stem cell graft to a child with SCID.

This chain links TRBV20-1 with TRBJ2-3, with D perhaps given as TRBD1 or TRBD2 (5 bases each). The V end was cut by 3 bases, the J end by 2 bases, with 9 bases between. This CDR3 is 13 amino acids long. The germline CDR1 and CDR2 sequences are DFQATT and SNEGSKA (reference sequence). The CDR3 sequence is CSASSGTTDTQYF. DNA of the CDR3: TGCAGTGCTAGTTCGGGGACCACAGATACGCAGTATTTT.

This clonotype appeared many times. This chain's CDR3 is CASSLGIREGSDTEAFF. The CDR3 nucleotides are TGTGCCAGCAGCTTGGGGATCCGAGAGGGCTCGGACACTGAAGCTTTCTTT. The V and J genes are TRBV5-5 and TRBJ1-1, with D uncertain. The CDR3 is made up of 17 amino acids. CDR1 is SGHKS, CDR2 YYEKEE, per germline (reference sequence). V gave up 0 bases and J gave up 3 bases, with 18 bases separating them.

The table lists this clonotype with many counts. The V gene is TRBV30, the J gene TRBJ1-2, with D uncertain. Trimming shortened V by 2 bases and J by 4 bases, and 8 bases separated the two germline ends. This CDR3 is 12 amino acids long. Germline assignment: CDR1 GTSNPN and CDR2 SVGIG (reference sequence). CDR3 protein: CAWSSGLYGYTF. CDR3 nucleotide sequence: TGTGCCTGGAGTTCGGGCCTCTATGGCTACACCTTC.

This clonotype occurred many times. V usage is TRBV20-1 and J usage is TRBJ2-3, with 10 nucleotides matching TRBD2. The CDR3 extends over 14 amino acids. Losses at the gene ends were 3 bases for V and 4 bases for J; bases not matched to a gene: 4. Per germline, CDR1 DFQATT and CDR2 SNEGSKA (reference sequence). The CDR3 region has the DNA TGCAGTGCTAGGACAGCGGGGGGGGCAGATACGCAGTATTTT. This gives the protein CSARTAGGADTQYF.

This clonotype was counted ten times or more. The V and J genes are TRBV7-9 and TRBJ2-1, with D tentatively TRBD1 (5 bases). V was trimmed by 0 bases and J by 0 bases, leaving 12 bases between them. Germline V lookup: CDR1 SEHNR, CDR2 FQNEAQ (reference sequence). CDR3 size: 17 residues. Here the CDR3 reads CASSLAPGWVSYNEQFF. The CDR3, as DNA: TGTGCCAGCAGCTTAGCGCCAGGGTGGGTCTCCTACAATGAGCAGTTCTTC.

The V gene is TRBV11-2, the J gene TRBJ2-3, with 9 bases aligning to TRBD2. Trimming took 2 bases from V and 5 from J; bases not matched to a gene: 5. CDR1 is SGHAT, CDR2 FQNNGV, per germline. The length of the CDR3 is 15 residues. This CDR3 reads CASSLRGRAVDTQYF. The CDR3 coding sequence is TGTGCCAGCAGCTTACGCGGGAGGGCCGTAGATACGCAGTATTTT.

This clonotype turned up a few times. The rearrangement joins TRBV9 to TRBJ2-2; TRBD2 might be the D (7 bases). V was cut by 4 bases and J by 2 bases, with 12 bases left in between. Germline assignment: CDR1 SGDLS and CDR2 YYNGEE. The CDR3 has 15 residues. The CDR3 nucleotides are TGTGCCAGCAGCCCCGCGGGGGCCAACACCGGGGAGCTGTTTTTT. It translates to CASSPAGANTGELFF.

The sample holds many counts of this clonotype. This sequence joins TRBV6-2 or TRBV6-3 and TRBJ1-5; 7 bases map to TRBD1. The trim removed 6 bases at V and 2 bases at J, leaving 7 bases unmatched. Per the germline V gene, CDR1 is MNHEY and CDR2 is SVGEGT. This CDR3 is built from 15 residues. The DNA of the CDR3 is TGTGCCAGCAGACCCGACAGGGAGGGCAATCAGCCCCAGCATTTT. Residues: CASRPDREGNQPQHF.

This clonotype appeared many times. CDR3 DNA sequence: TGTGCCAGCAGCTTAGGGGTGGCTGAGCAGTTCTTC. It is translated as CASSLGVAEQFF. The chain combines TRBV7-9 with TRBJ2-1, with D uncertain. Trimming took 1 base from V and 9 from J, leaving 7 bases between them. From germline, CDR1 is SEHNR and CDR2 FQNEAQ (reference sequence). The CDR3 has 12 amino acids.

There are many counts of this clonotype. The chain joins TRBV7-3 to TRBJ1-1; D remains ambiguous. Trimming removed 4 bases from V and 1 base from J, with 7 bases in between. The CDR3 has 13 residues. The germline CDR1 and CDR2 sequences are SGHTA and FQGTGA. The chain's CDR3 is CASSYDKNTEAFF. For the CDR3, the DNA is TGTGCCAGCAGCTATGACAAGAACACTGAAGCTTTCTTT.

This clonotype was detected ten times or more. This chain uses TRBV12-3 or TRBV12-4 with TRBJ1-5, with D perhaps TRBD1 (5 bases). Trimming stripped 6 bases from V and 0 bases from J, with 12 bases between. The length of the CDR3 is 15 residues. CDR3 in amino acids: CASSRAGGSNQPQHF. The CDR3 region has the DNA TGTGCCAGCAGCAGGGCGGGGGGTAGCAATCAGCCCCAGCATTTT.

This clonotype occurred many times. The rearrangement links TRBV4-3 to TRBJ2-3; tentatively, D is TRBD1 (6 bases). The germline V gene encodes CDR1 LGHNA and CDR2 YSLEER. Trimming left V 0 bases short and J 4 bases short, with 17 bases between. This CDR3 is built from 17 residues. CDR3 DNA sequence: TGCGCCAGCAGCCAAGAAACGGGACCAGGGGCCGCAGATACGCAGTATTTT. Its translation is CASSQETGPGAADTQYF.

This clonotype was observed many times. The chain has TRBV2 and TRBJ2-1, with D possibly being TRBD1 (5 bases). CDR3 length: 14 residues. Deletions cut 9 bases from V and 7 bases from J, with 19 bases between. Germline-derived CDR1 and CDR2 are SNHLY and FYNNEI. In DNA, the CDR3 is TGTGCCAGTTGGCCGGACATGGCCCCAAATGAGCAGTTCTTC. Its protein is CASWPDMAPNEQFF.

Ten or more counts support this clonotype. The rearrangement links TRBV5-5 to TRBJ1-6; 8 bases align to TRBD1. CDR3 size: 14 residues. Germline-derived CDR1 and CDR2 are SGHKS and YYEKEE (reference sequence). V gave up 6 bases and J gave up 7 bases; unmatched junction bases: 6. DNA of the CDR3: TGTGCCAGCACCCCCGGACAGGGCAATTCACCCCTCCACTTT. Its translation: CASTPGQGNSPLHF.

This clonotype has more than one count but fewer than ten. The chain couples TRBV19 to TRBJ1-1; 9 bases are shared with TRBD1. This CDR3 spans 12 amino acids. Germline loops: CDR1 LNHDA, CDR2 SQIVND (reference sequence). V lost 7 bases to trimming and J lost 5 bases; unmatched junction nucleotides: 2. CDR3 nucleotides: TGTGCCAGTAATGACAGGGGGACTGAAGCTTTCTTT. This encodes CASNDRGTEAFF.